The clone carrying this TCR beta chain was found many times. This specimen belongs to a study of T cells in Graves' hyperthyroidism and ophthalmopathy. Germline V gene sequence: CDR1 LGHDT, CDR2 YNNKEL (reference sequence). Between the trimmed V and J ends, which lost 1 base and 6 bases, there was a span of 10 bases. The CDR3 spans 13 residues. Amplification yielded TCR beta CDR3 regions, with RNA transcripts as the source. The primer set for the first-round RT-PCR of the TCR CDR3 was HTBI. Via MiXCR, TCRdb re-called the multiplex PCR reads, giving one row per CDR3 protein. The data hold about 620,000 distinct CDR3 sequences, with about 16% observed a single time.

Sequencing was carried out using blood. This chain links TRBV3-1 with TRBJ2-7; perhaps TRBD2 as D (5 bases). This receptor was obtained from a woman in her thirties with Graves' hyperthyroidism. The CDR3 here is CASSQGGSTEQYF. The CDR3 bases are TGTGCCAGCAGCCAAGGTGGGAGCACCGAGCAGTACTTC.